This TCR beta chain was identified during a study of T cell responses to AZD1222 COVID-19 vaccine. Broader study findings: Repertoires in all cases were sampled only once the peak T cell response had passed. Only six people who got AZD1222 tested seropositive at baseline.

The repertoire was sequenced with immunoSEQ multiplex PCR; TCRdb's copy has only in-frame clones and lacks some. Of some 120,000 clones listed, around 94% are singletons. CDR1 is SEHNR and CDR2 is FQNEAQ in the germline V gene (reference sequence). V was clipped by 5 bases and J by 2 bases, with 7 bases between them. The CDR3 extends over 12 amino acids. About this clone: Its cognate antigen is unknown.

The source is an adult who received the AZD1222 COVID-19 vaccine. J is TRBJ2-7 and V is TRBV7-9; D remains ambiguous. Here the sequenced sample was peripheral blood, taken 28 days after the second AZD1222 dose. The CDR3 reads CASSPGTYEQYF. The CDR3, as DNA: TGTGCCAGCAGCCCTGGGACCTACGAGCAGTACTTC.